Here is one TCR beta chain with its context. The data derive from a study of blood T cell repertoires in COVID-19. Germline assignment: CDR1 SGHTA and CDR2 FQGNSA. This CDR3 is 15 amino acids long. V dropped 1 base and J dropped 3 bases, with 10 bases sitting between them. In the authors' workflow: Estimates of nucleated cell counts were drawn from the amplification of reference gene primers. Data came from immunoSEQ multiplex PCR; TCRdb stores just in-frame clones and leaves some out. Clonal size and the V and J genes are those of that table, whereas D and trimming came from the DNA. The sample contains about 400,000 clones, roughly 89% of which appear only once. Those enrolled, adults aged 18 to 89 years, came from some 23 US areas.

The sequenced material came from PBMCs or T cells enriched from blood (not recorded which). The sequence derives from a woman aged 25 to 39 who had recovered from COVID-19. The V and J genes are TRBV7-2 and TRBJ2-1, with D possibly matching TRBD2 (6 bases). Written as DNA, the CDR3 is TGTGCCAGCAGCTTAGAGGCGGGGTACTACAATGAGCAGTTCTTC. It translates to CASSLEAGYYNEQFF.